This T cell receptor (beta chain) originates from a study of shared clonotypes between healthy human individuals. Both subsets, CD45RA+ naive and CD45RA-negative memory, were split from the CD4+ cells. Study-level findings and limits: Sequencing of the sorted subsets was shown by rarefaction to be incomplete despite large depth.

V was trimmed by 5 bases and J by 0 bases, leaving 13 bases between them. The germline CDR1 and CDR2 sequences are KGHSH and LQKENI. This CDR3 has 15 residues. As to this clone: The antigen is not known.

In the sorted-subset replicate PCRs, around 0.2 ug DNA, roughly 29,000 T cell genomes, was used. Libraries were prepared by immunoSEQ multiplex PCR; TCRdb keeps only in-frame clonotypes and omits some of them. This table holds some 2.4 million clones, 90% to 95% found once. The V gene is TRBV18, the J gene TRBJ1-1; D not resolved. Sequencing input: naive CD4+ T cells from PBMCs. Subset reported: CD45RA+ positively selected. The TCR originated in a man aged 18 to 30 in good health. Some clones in this sample may be carry-over from other donors' samples. For the CDR3, the DNA is TGTGCCAGCTCAGGCCAATCGGGCATGAACACTGAAGCTTTCTTT. Its translation: CASSGQSGMNTEAFF.